These T cell receptor beta chains were read from a single sample in a study of response to subunit inactivated influenza vaccine. TCRdb analysed the RT-PCR reads with MiXCR anew, one entry per CDR3 protein. The sample gives approximately 200,000 distinct CDR3 sequences, about 15% of which show up once; approximately 24% is in the top ten. This material consisted of CD8+ T cells sorted from PBMCs, taken approximately 5 days after vaccination. The receptors shown here come from a man between 50 and 59 years old who received an inactivated influenza vaccine. Both conserved end residues are part of each CDR3. The D gene is left open where the match is weak. Clone sizes are given selectively: once, few, many, or a class where the clone is expanded.

TRBV5-5,TRBD2,TRBJ2-2,-,CASSSRIAGLSNTGELFF,TGTGCCAGCAGCTCCAGGATAGCGGGGCTCTCGAACACCGGGGAGCTGTTTTTT
TRBV7-9,TRBD1,TRBJ1-2,once,CASSSIQGADGYTF,TGTGCCAGCAGCAGCATACAGGGGGCAGATGGCTACACCTTC
TRBV27,TRBD1,TRBJ2-6,-,CASSPGQISGANVLTF,TGTGCCAGCAGTCCGGGACAGATTTCTGGGGCCAACGTCCTGACTTTC
TRBV7-8,TRBD1,TRBJ1-5,few,CASSLVIGGRYQPQHF,TGTGCCAGCAGCTTAGTGATAGGGGGCCGTTATCAGCCCCAGCATTTT
TRBV5-6,-,TRBJ2-7,few,CASSLGAESYEQYF,TGTGCCAGCAGCTTGGGTGCAGAGAGCTACGAGCAGTACTTC
TRBV20-1,-,TRBJ2-7,-,CSARAGHTYEQYF,TGCAGTGCTAGGGCGGGACACACCTACGAGCAGTACTTC
TRBV4-3,-,TRBJ1-4,-,CASSQSAYNEKLFF,TGCGCCAGCAGCCAATCCGCTTACAATGAAAAACTGTTTTTT
TRBV6-5,-,TRBJ2-7,-,CASRYGPDGEQYF,TGTGCCAGCAGATACGGGCCCGATGGAGAGCAGTACTTC
TRBV29-1,-,TRBJ2-1,many,CSVGTGVVDEQFF,TGCAGCGTCGGTACTGGGGTTGTTGATGAGCAGTTCTTC
TRBV7-2,-,TRBJ1-4,few,CASSLASRTYNEKLFF,TGTGCCAGCAGCTTAGCGAGCAGAACTTATAATGAAAAACTGTTTTTT
TRBV19,TRBD1,TRBJ1-5,-,CASSIPQGAGGEPQHF,TGTGCCAGTAGTATCCCACAGGGGGCTGGGGGGGAGCCCCAGCATTTT
TRBV5-2,-,TRBJ2-1,-,CASGPGRGGGGEQFF,TGTGCCAGCGGCCCTGGGCGCGGGGGAGGGGGTGAGCAGTTCTTC
TRBV20-1,-,TRBJ2-7,-,CSAKQGYEQYF,TGCAGTGCAAAACAGGGTTACGAGCAGTACTTC
TRBV6-2/TRBV6-3,-,TRBJ2-7,few,CASSYSEGSSVYEQYF,TGTGCCAGCAGTTACTCGGAGGGGAGCTCTGTCTACGAGCAGTACTTC
TRBV11-2,-,TRBJ2-1,-,CASSLALHEQFF,TGTGCCAGCAGCTTAGCGCTCCATGAGCAGTTCTTC
TRBV27,-,TRBJ2-3,-,CASIFLGEAATDTQYF,TGTGCCAGCATTTTCCTAGGGGAGGCCGCCACAGATACGCAGTATTTT
TRBV5-1,TRBD2,TRBJ2-1,-,CASSAGTSGRGHEQFF,TGCGCCAGCAGCGCAGGGACTAGCGGGAGGGGGCATGAGCAGTTCTTC
TRBV7-9,-,TRBJ1-2,few,CASSFGGQLHYGYTF,TGTGCCAGCAGCTTCGGGGGGCAGTTACACTATGGCTACACCTTC
TRBV4-1,TRBD1,TRBJ2-1,many,CASSQEDRGNEQFF,TGCGCCAGCAGCCAAGAGGACAGGGGCAATGAGCAGTTCTTC
TRBV14,-,TRBJ2-5,few,CASSQDSFLETQYF,TGTGCCAGCAGCCAAGACTCCTTCTTGGAGACCCAGTACTTC
TRBV6-5,-,TRBJ2-1,many,CASSYSFRGSYNEQFF,TGTGCCAGCAGTTACTCCTTCCGGGGCTCCTACAATGAGCAGTTCTTC
TRBV2,TRBD2,TRBJ2-7,few,CASSFLEGLAPWEYF,TGTGCCAGCAGTTTTCTTGAAGGACTAGCGCCGTGGGAGTACTTC
TRBV20-1,-,TRBJ1-2,few,CSARVTANYGYTF,TGCAGTGCTAGAGTGACAGCCAACTATGGCTACACCTTC
TRBV7-2,TRBD1,TRBJ2-7,many,CASSFLNRGLYEQYF,TGTGCCAGCAGCTTTTTGAACAGGGGTCTCTACGAGCAGTACTTC
TRBV5-1,TRBD2,TRBJ2-3,-,CASSSSSGGSTDTQYF,TGCGCCAGCAGCTCCAGCAGCGGGGGGAGCACAGATACGCAGTATTTT
TRBV15,-,TRBJ1-1,-,CATSRRGGDTEAFF,TGTGCCACCAGCCGAAGAGGTGGGGACACTGAAGCTTTCTTT
TRBV3-1,-,TRBJ2-1,many,CASSQLYNEQFF,TGTGCCAGCAGCCAATTGTACAATGAGCAGTTCTTC
TRBV4-3,-,TRBJ2-3,-,CASSQNPRGSRVSTDTQYF,TGCGCCAGCAGCCAAAACCCGCGAGGGTCTCGAGTCAGCACAGATACGCAGTATTTT
TRBV28,-,TRBJ2-7,-,CASSFSDDYEQYF,TGTGCCAGCAGTTTCTCAGATGACTACGAGCAGTACTTC
TRBV20-1,TRBD1,TRBJ2-2,-,CSARSRGSVAGELFF,TGCAGTGCTAGAAGCAGGGGGTCCGTCGCCGGGGAGCTGTTTTTT
TRBV5-6,-,TRBJ2-5,many,CASSFPGTPVDSDF,TGTGCCAGCAGCTTCCCCGGGACGCCAGTTGATTCGGACTTC
TRBV12-3/TRBV12-4,-,TRBJ2-5,-,CASSLESVQETQYF,TGTGCCAGCAGTTTAGAGTCTGTACAAGAGACCCAGTACTTC
TRBV6-5,TRBD2,TRBJ2-7,-,CASSYRAGGQRDEQYF,TGTGCCAGCAGTTACCGAGCGGGAGGACAACGGGACGAGCAGTACTTC
TRBV4-3,-,TRBJ2-3,-,CASSPDGTDTDTQYF,TGCGCCAGCAGCCCGGACGGGACTGACACAGATACGCAGTATTTT
TRBV5-1,-,TRBJ1-2,-,CASSLVATDGYTF,TGCGCCAGCAGCTTGGTCGCAACAGATGGCTACACCTTC
TRBV7-9,TRBD1,TRBJ1-1,-,CASSSAGGPFTEAFF,TGTGCCAGCAGCTCAGCAGGGGGCCCCTTCACTGAAGCTTTCTTT
TRBV6-2/TRBV6-3,-,TRBJ1-5,-,CASSYRGGNQPQHF,TGTGCCAGCAGTTACAGGGGAGGCAATCAGCCCCAGCATTTT
TRBV28,TRBD2,TRBJ2-7,few,CASSYGLAGSSYEQYF,TGTGCCAGCAGTTACGGACTAGCGGGGTCATCCTACGAGCAGTACTTC